The entry that follows covers one TCR beta chain sequence. Its antigen is unidentified. These data come from a study of T cell repertoires in cytomegalovirus infection. Study in general: Public TCR beta signatures provided an indication of both CMV infection and a matching HLA type. The study's findings and limits: Dominating the ex vivo response were TCR beta clonotypes that were CMV-specific and HLA-C-restricted. Carriers of CMV plus the relevant HLA were identified by cumulative public TCR beta family frequency.

Using its own MiXCR run on the reads, TCRdb lists one record per CDR3 protein. The table lists about 250,000 distinct CDR3 sequences, around an eighth of them singletons, with 1.5% to 2% in the top ten. Trimming took off 1 base at V and 12 bases at J, with 12 bases between the two ends. The CDR3 is made up of 13 amino acids. Germline lookup yields CDR1 SGHDN and CDR2 FVKESK. V gene TRBV14 combines with J gene TRBJ1-4; D is undetermined. The sequenced material came from PBMCs. This clonotype originated in a human donor in good health (CMV status not recorded). Some clones in this sample may be carry-over from other donors' samples. The CDR3 sequence is CASSQVWSDQLFF. Here the CDR3 DNA reads TGTGCCAGCAGCCAAGTATGGTCAGATCAACTGTTTTTT.